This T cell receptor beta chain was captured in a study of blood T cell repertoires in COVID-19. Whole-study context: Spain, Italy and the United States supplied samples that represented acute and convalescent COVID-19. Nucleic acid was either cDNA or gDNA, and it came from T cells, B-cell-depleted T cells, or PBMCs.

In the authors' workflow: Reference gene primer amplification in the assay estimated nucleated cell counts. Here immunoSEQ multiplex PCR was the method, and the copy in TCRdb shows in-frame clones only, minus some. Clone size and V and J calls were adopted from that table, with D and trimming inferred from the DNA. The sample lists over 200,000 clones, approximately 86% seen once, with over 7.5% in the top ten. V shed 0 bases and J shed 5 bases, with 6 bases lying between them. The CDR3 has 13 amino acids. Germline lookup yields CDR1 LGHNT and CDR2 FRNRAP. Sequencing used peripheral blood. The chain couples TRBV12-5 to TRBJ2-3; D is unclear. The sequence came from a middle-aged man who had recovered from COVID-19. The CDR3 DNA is TGTGCTAGTGGTTTGGTCCCAGGAGATACGCAGTATTTT. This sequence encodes CASGLVPGDTQYF. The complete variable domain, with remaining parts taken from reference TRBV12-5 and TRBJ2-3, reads DARVTQTPRHKVTEMGQEVTMRCQPILGHNTVFWYRQTMMQGLELLAYFRNRAPLDDSGMPKDRFSAEMPDATLATLKIQPSEPRDSAVYFCASGLVPGDTQYFGPGTRLTVL.